This TCR beta chain was observed in a study of T cell repertoires in cytomegalovirus infection. Across the whole study: CMV epitopes used comprised recently identified HLA-C-restricted ones and well-studied HLA-B-restricted ones.

General study results and limits: HLA-C-restricted CMV-specific TCR beta clonotypes prevailed in the ex vivo response. Cumulated frequencies of public TCR beta families served to identify carriers of CMV plus the relevant HLA.

TCRdb reanalysed the reads using MiXCR and keeps one entry per CDR3 protein. Found here are about 830,000 distinct CDR3 sequences, 32% of them singletons; the top ten hold around an eighth. On this clonotype: Its antigen is unknown.

The source of this sequence is a human donor in good health (CMV status not recorded). Some clones in this sample may be carry-over from other donors' samples. This specimen was cultured CD8+ T cells from PBMCs, taken from culture after CMV antigen stimulation.

CDR3 nucleotides: TGTGCCAGCTTCGGCGCGAGCAGGGGGGAGCTGTTTTTT. Protein product: CASFGASRGELFF. The chain joins TRBV11-2 to TRBJ2-2; D ambiguous. V lost 8 bases and J 8 bases, leaving 15 bases between the germline ends. The CDR3 covers 13 residues. CDR1 SGHAT and CDR2 FQNNGV come from the germline V gene.